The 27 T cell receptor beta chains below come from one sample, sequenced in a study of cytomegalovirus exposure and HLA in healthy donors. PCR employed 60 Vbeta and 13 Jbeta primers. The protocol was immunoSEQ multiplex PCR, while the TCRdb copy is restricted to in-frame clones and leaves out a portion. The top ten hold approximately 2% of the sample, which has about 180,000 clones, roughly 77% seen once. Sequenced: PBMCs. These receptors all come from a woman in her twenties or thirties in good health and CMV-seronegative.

The chain's CDR3 is CASSDGSQGAAFF. The CDR3, as DNA: TGTGCCAGCAGTGACGGATCACAGGGTGCAGCTTTCTTT. The V call is TRBV6-4, the J call TRBJ1-1; D may be TRBD1 (6 bases). Germline assignment: CDR1 MRHNA and CDR2 SNTAGT. Trimming took off 2 bases at V and 10 bases at J, with 14 bases between the two ends. The CDR3 is 13 residues long.

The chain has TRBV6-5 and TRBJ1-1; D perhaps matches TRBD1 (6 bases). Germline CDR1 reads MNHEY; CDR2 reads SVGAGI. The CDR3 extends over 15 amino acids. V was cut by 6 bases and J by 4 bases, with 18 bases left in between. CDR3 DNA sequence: TGTGCCAGCAGGCCAAGGTCCAGGGGAACCACTGAAGCTTTCTTT. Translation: CASRPRSRGTTEAFF.

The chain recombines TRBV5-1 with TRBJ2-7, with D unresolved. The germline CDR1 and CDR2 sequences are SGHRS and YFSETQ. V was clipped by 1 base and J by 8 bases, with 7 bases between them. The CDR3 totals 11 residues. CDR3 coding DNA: TGCGCCAGCAGCTTGAGGCGGAAGCAGTACTTC. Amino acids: CASSLRRKQYF.

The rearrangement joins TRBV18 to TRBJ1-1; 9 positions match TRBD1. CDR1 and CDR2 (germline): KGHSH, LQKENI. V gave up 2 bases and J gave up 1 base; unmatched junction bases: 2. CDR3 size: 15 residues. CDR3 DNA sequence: TGTGCCAGCTCACCATGGACAGGGGAGAACACTGAAGCTTTCTTT. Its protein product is CASSPWTGENTEAFF.

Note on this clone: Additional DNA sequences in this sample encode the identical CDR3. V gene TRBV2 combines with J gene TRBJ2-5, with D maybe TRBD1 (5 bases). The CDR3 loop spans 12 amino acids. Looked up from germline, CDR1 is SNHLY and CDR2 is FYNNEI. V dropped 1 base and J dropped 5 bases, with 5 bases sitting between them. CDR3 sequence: CASSEGGETQYF. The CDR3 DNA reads TGTGCCAGCAGTGAAGGGGGCGAGACCCAGTACTTC.

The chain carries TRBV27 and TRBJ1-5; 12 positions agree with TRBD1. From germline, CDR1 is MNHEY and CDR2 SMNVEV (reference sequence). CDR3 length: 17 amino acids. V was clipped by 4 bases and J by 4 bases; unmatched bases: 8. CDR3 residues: CASSSRGDRGRNQPQHF. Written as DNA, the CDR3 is TGTGCCAGCAGTTCCCGAGGGGACAGGGGGCGGAATCAGCCCCAGCATTTT.

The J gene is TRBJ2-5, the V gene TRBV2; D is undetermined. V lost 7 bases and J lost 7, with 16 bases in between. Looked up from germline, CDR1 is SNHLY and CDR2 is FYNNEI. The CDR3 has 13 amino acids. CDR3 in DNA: TGTGCCAGCACCCCCCGGCCATCGGGGACCCAGTACTTC. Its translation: CASTPRPSGTQYF.

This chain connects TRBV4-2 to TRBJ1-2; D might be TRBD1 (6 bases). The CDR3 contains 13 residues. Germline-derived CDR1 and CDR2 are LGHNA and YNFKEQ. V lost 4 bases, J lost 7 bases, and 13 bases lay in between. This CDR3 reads CASSPTRQAGYTF. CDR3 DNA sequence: TGTGCCAGCAGCCCTACTCGACAGGCTGGCTACACCTTC.

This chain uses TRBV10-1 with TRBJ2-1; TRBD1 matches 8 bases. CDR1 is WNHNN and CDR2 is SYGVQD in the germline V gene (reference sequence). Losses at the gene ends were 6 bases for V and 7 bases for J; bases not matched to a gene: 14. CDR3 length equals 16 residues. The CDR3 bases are TGCGCCAGCAGCACTACGCCAGGGACAGGACGTAATGAGCAGTTCTTC. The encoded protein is CASSTTPGTGRNEQFF.

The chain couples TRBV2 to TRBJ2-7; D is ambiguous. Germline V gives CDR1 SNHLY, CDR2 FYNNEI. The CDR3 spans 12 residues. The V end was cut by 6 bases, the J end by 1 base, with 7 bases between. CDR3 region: CASSLQSYEQYF. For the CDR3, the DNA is TGTGCCAGCAGCTTACAGTCCTACGAGCAGTACTTC.

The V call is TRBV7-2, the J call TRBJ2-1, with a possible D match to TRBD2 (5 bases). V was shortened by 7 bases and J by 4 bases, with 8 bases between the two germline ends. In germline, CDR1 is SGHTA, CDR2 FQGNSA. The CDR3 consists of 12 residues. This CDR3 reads CASNRGYNEQFF. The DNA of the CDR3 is TGTGCCAGCAACCGAGGGTACAATGAGCAGTTCTTC. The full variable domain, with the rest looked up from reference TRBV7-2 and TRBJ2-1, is GAGVSQSPSNKVTEKGKDVELRCDPISGHTALYWYRQSLGQGLEFLIYFQGNSAPDKSGLPSDRFSAERTGGSVSTLTIQRTQQEDSAVYLCASNRGYNEQFFGPGTRLTVL.

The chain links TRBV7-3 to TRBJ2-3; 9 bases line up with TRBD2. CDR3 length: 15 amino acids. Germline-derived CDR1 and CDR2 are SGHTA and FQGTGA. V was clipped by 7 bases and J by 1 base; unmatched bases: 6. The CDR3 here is CASTKRGEGTDTQYF. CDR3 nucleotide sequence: TGTGCCAGCACCAAGCGGGGGGAGGGCACAGATACGCAGTATTTT.

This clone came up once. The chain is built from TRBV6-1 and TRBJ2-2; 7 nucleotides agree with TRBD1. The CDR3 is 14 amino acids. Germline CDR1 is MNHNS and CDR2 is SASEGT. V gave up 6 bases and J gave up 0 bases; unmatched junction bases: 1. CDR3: CASRGQTNTGELFF. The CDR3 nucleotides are TGTGCCAGCAGGGGACAGACGAACACCGGGGAGCTGTTTTTT.

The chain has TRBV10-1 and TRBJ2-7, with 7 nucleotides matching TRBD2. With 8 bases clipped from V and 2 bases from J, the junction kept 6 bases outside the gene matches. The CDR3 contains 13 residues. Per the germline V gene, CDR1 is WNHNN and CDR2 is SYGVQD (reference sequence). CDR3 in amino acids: CASQRGLTYEQYF. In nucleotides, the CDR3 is TGCGCCAGCCAGCGGGGACTTACCTACGAGCAGTACTTC.

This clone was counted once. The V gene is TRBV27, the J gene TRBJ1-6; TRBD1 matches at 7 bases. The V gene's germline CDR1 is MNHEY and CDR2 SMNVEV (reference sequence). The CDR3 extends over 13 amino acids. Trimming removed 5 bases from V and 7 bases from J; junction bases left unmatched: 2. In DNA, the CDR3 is TGTGCCAGCAGTCCGGACAGGAATTCACCCCTCCACTTT. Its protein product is CASSPDRNSPLHF.

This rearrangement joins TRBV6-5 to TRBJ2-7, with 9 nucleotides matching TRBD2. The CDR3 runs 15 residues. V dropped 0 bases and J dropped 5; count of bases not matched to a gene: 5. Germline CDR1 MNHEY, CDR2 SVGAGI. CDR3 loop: CASSYSTSGTHEQYF. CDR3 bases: TGTGCCAGCAGTTACTCGACTAGCGGTACGCACGAGCAGTACTTC.

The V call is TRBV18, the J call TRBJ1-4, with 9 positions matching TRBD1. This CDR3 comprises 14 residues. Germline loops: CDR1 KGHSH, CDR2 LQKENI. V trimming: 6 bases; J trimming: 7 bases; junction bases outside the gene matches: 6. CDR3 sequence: CASSRTGASEKLFF. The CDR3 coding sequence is TGTGCCAGCTCGCGGACAGGGGCTAGTGAAAAACTGTTTTTT.

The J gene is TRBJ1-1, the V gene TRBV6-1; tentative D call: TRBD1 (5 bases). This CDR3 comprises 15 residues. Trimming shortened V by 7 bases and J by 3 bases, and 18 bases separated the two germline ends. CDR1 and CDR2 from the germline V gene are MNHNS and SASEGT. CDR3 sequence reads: CASMKTASMDTEAFF. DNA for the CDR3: TGTGCCAGCATGAAGACAGCGTCAATGGACACTGAAGCTTTCTTT.

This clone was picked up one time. As DNA, the CDR3 is TGTGCCAGCAGCCCCACAGAGCAAGGTGGCTACACCTTC. Its translation is CASSPTEQGGYTF. The chain carries TRBV7-9 and TRBJ1-2; unclear D gene. Trimming removed 5 bases from V and 7 bases from J, with 14 bases in between. CDR1 is SEHNR, CDR2 FQNEAQ, per germline (reference sequence). The CDR3 consists of 13 residues.

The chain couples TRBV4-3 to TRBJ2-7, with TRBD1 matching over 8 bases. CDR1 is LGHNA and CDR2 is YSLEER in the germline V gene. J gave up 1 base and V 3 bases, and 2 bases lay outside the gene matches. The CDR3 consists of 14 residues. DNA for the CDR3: TGCGCCAGCAGCCACCGACAGGGGTCCTACGAGCAGTACTTC. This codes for CASSHRQGSYEQYF.

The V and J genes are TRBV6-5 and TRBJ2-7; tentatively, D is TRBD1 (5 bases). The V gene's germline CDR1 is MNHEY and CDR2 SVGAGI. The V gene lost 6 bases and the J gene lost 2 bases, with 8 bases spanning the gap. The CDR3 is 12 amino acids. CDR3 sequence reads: CASRVGPYEQYF. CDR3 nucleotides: TGTGCCAGCAGGGTGGGGCCCTACGAGCAGTACTTC.

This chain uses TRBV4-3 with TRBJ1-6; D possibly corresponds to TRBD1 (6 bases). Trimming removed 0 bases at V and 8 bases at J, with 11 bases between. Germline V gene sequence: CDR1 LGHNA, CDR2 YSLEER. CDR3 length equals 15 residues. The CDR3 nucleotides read TGCGCCAGCAGCCAAGACAGGGGCAGGGATTCACCCCTCCACTTT. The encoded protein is CASSQDRGRDSPLHF.

CDR3 DNA: TGCAGCGTTCCCTCCCGGCTAGCGGGGTACCTTAGGAATGAGCAGTTCTTC. Protein product: CSVPSRLAGYLRNEQFF. This chain connects TRBV29-1 to TRBJ2-1; the match to TRBD2 covers 9 bases. V trimming: 5 bases; J trimming: 7 bases; junction bases outside the gene matches: 18. The CDR3 totals 17 residues. Germline assignment: CDR1 SQVTM and CDR2 ANQGSEA.

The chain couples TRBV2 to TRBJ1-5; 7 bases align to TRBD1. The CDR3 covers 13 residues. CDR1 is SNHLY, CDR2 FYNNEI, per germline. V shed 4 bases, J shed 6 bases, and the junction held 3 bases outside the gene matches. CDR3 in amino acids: CASSGRQGQPQHF. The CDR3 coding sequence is TGTGCCAGCAGTGGCAGACAGGGTCAGCCCCAGCATTTT.

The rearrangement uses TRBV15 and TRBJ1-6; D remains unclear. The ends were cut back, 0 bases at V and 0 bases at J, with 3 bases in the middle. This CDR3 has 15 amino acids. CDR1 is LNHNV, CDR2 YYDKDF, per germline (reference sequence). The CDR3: CATSRDGSYNSPLHF. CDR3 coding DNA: TGTGCCACCAGCAGAGACGGCTCCTATAATTCACCCCTCCACTTT.

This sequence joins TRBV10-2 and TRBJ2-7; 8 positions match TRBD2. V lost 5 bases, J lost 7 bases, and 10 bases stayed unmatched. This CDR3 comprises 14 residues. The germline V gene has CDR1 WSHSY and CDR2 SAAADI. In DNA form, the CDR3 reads TGCGCCAGCAGTTATCCAGCGGGGGCTGCTGAGCAGTACTTC. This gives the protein CASSYPAGAAEQYF.

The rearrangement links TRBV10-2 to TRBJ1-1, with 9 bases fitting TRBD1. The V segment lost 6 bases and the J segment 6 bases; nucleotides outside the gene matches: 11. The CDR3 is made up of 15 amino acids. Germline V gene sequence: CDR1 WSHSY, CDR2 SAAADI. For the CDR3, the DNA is TGCGCCAGCAGACCACCAGGACAGGGGACGGCTGAAGCTTTCTTT. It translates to CASRPPGQGTAEAFF.